Presented here are 15 T cell receptor beta chains from one specimen sequenced in a study of CD8 T cells in ankylosing spondylitis. TCRdb reanalysed the 5' RACE reads using MiXCR and keeps one entry per CDR3 protein. The sample contains 250,000 to 350,000 distinct CDR3 sequences, 20% of which appear only once. Sequenced material: blood, either unsorted or a sorted T cell fraction (not recorded which). Receptors were obtained from a male donor with ankylosing spondylitis or in good health (not recorded which).

This rearrangement joins TRBV5-1 to TRBJ2-3; a possible D gene is TRBD2 (5 bases). This CDR3 is built from 13 residues. V dropped 3 bases and J dropped 8 bases, with 13 bases sitting between them. CDR1 and CDR2 from the germline V gene are SGHRS and YFSETQ. The CDR3 loop reads CASSSGAEGTQYF. CDR3 bases: TGCGCCAGCAGCTCCGGAGCTGAGGGTACGCAGTATTTT.

The chain has TRBV20-1 and TRBJ1-4; weak D call: TRBD1 (5 bases). Germline V gene data show CDR1 as DFQATT and CDR2 as SNEGSKA (reference sequence). The length of the CDR3 is 14 residues. The ends were cut back, 6 bases at V and 7 bases at J, with 18 bases in the middle. The CDR3 DNA follows: TGCAGTGCCGCCTTCCCAGGGCTTGGTGAAAAACTGTTTTTT. Its translation: CSAAFPGLGEKLFF.

This chain links TRBV15 with TRBJ2-7, with 9 bases identical to TRBD1. J was trimmed by 5 bases and V by 5 bases; bases with no gene match: 4. CDR3 length equals 13 residues. From germline, CDR1 is LNHNV and CDR2 YYDKDF (reference sequence). CDR3 DNA: TGTGCCACCAGCCACGGGACAGGGAACGAGCAGTACGTC. This gives the protein CATSHGTGNEQYV.

This clonotype was detected only a few times. The chain couples TRBV19 to TRBJ1-5; D unresolved. CDR1 and CDR2 (germline): LNHDA, SQIVND (reference sequence). The CDR3 sequence is 13 residues long. The V end was cut by 0 bases, the J end by 15 bases, with 15 bases between. The CDR3 here is CASSIDSDGARHF. Written as DNA, the CDR3 is TGTGCCAGTAGTATAGATTCGGACGGCGCGAGGCATTTT.

The table lists this clonotype with a few counts. The V and J genes are TRBV24-1 and TRBJ2-3; 11 bases line up with TRBD2. From germline, CDR1 is KGHDR and CDR2 SFDVKD. Trimming cost V 5 bases and J 0 bases; bases outside gene matches: 15. This CDR3 spans 20 amino acids. CDR3 residues: CATSAGPGTSGISSTDTQYF. DNA for the CDR3: TGTGCCACCAGTGCCGGTCCCGGGACTAGCGGCATATCTAGCACAGATACGCAGTATTTT.

This clonotype has only a few counts. V gene TRBV9 combines with J gene TRBJ1-1; 7 positions match TRBD1. Per germline, CDR1 SGDLS and CDR2 YYNGEE. This CDR3 is 14 amino acids long. V was clipped by 4 bases and J by 4 bases; unmatched bases: 7. The CDR3 bases are TGTGCCAGCAGCCCAACAGGGGATGGCACTGAAGCTTTCTTT. As protein: CASSPTGDGTEAFF.

This clonotype was recorded at least ten times. This sequence joins TRBV20-1 and TRBJ2-3; D is perhaps TRBD2 (7 bases). Looked up from germline, CDR1 is DFQATT and CDR2 is SNEGSKA (reference sequence). The CDR3 spans 16 residues. The V end was cut by 6 bases, the J end by 0 bases, with 19 bases between. CDR3 loop: CSARSSRGGSTDTQYF. CDR3 nucleotide sequence: TGCAGTGCCAGAAGTTCGAGGGGGGGGAGCACAGATACGCAGTATTTT.

This clonotype was observed a handful of times. The chain has TRBV30 and TRBJ2-2, with 7 bases matching TRBD2. The CDR3 sequence is 15 residues long. The germline CDR1 and CDR2 sequences are GTSNPN and SVGIG (reference sequence). V was clipped by 1 base and J by 1 base; unmatched bases: 3. The CDR3 is CAWSASGGNTGELFF. The CDR3 nucleotides read TGTGCCTGGAGTGCGTCGGGGGGGAACACCGGGGAGCTGTTTTTT. Using reference TRBV30 and TRBJ2-2 for the parts outside the CDR3, the full variable domain is SQTIHQWPATLVQPVGSPLSLECTVEGTSNPNLYWYRQAAGRGLQLLFYSVGIGQISSEVPQNLSASRPQDRQFILSSKKLLLSDSGFYLCAWSASGGNTGELFFGEGSRLTVL.

This clonotype was recorded a few times. The genes are TRBV5-1 and TRBJ1-1; D is perhaps TRBD1 (5 bases). The CDR3 extends over 14 amino acids. Deletions cut 6 bases from V and 5 bases from J, with 17 bases between. Germline CDR1 SGHRS, CDR2 YFSETQ. In DNA form, the CDR3 reads TGCGCCAGCACCGTTGGTCGGGGCTTGACTGAAGCTTTCTTT. Translating gives CASTVGRGLTEAFF.

This clonotype has a handful of counts. CDR3 in amino acids: CASSLGAGGPPVYNEQFF. The CDR3, as DNA: TGTGCCAGCAGCTTAGGGGCGGGAGGGCCTCCGGTCTACAATGAGCAGTTCTTC. This chain links TRBV11-2 with TRBJ2-1, with 9 bases fitting TRBD2. The CDR3 runs to 18 residues. V gave up 1 base and J gave up 3 bases; unmatched junction bases: 10. The V gene's germline CDR1 is SGHAT and CDR2 FQNNGV.

This clonotype was observed a few times. This chain connects TRBV5-1 to TRBJ2-1, with D possibly being TRBD1 (6 bases). There are 13 residues in the CDR3. V lost 7 bases, J lost 5 bases, and 13 bases lay in between. Per the germline V gene, CDR1 is SGHRS and CDR2 is YFSETQ. The CDR3 loop is CASSEGDHNEQFF. CDR3 coding DNA: TGCGCCAGCTCCGAGGGGGACCACAATGAGCAGTTCTTC.

This clonotype has a handful of counts. The CDR3, as DNA: TGCAGTGCGCCAGTCCCGGGACAGGGTGCCGGGGAGCTGTTTTTT. Translation: CSAPVPGQGAGELFF. The chain couples TRBV20-1 to TRBJ2-2, with 9 nucleotides matching TRBD1. CDR1 is DFQATT, CDR2 SNEGSKA, per germline (reference sequence). Trimming removed 6 bases from V and 6 bases from J; junction bases left unmatched: 11. CDR3 size: 15 residues.

This clonotype was counted a few times. The chain combines TRBV20-1 with TRBJ2-1; D is unclear. Germline V gene lookup returns CDR1 DFQATT and CDR2 SNEGSKA (reference sequence). The CDR3 has 14 amino acids. The V end lost 3 bases, the J end lost 0 bases, and 9 bases lay between the germline ends. CDR3 in DNA: TGCAGTGCTAGGGTTTCAAGCTCCTACAATGAGCAGTTCTTC. Encoded protein: CSARVSSSYNEQFF.

This clonotype was seen more than once but under ten times. This chain links TRBV6-5 with TRBJ2-7; 7 bases match TRBD1. The length of the CDR3 is 14 residues. With 7 bases clipped from V and 2 bases from J, the junction kept 8 bases outside the gene matches. The germline gives CDR1 MNHEY, CDR2 SVGAGI. In DNA form, the CDR3 reads TGTGCCAGCACTTGGGACAGTAAAGCCTACGAGCAGTACGTC. It is translated as CASTWDSKAYEQYV.

The table lists this clonotype with a few counts. The chain recombines TRBV11-1 with TRBJ2-1; no reliable D call. Germline lookup yields CDR1 SGHAT and CDR2 FQDESV (reference sequence). V lost 5 bases to trimming and J lost 7 bases, with 6 bases between them. The CDR3 is 11 residues long. CDR3 bases: TGTGCCAGCAGCCGCCGAAATGAGCAGTTCTTC. It specifies CASSRRNEQFF. The entire variable domain, with the rest obtained from reference TRBV11-1 and TRBJ2-1, is as follows: EAEVAQSPRYKITEKSQAVAFWCDPISGHATLYWYRQILGQGPELLVQFQDESVVDDSQLPKDRFSAERLKGVDSTLKIQPAELGDSAMYLCASSRRNEQFFGPGTRLTVL.